The 5 T cell receptor beta chains presented below share a single source sample, sequenced in a study of CD4 and CD8 cells across lung adenocarcinoma regions. In TCRdb, the PCR reads were re-called with MiXCR into one record per CDR3 protein. The sample has under 30,000 distinct CDR3 sequences, 50% to 55% seen once; the top ten hold under 50%. Sequenced sample: CD8+ T cells from the center of a lung tumor. All receptors derive from a male donor with lung adenocarcinoma. The CD4 and CD8 labels of this study may be unreliable.

V and J are TRBV10-1 and TRBJ2-5; D is possibly TRBD2 (6 bases). The CDR3 runs 10 residues. Germline V gene data show CDR1 as WNHNN and CDR2 as SYGVQD (reference sequence). V lost 8 bases and J 6 bases, leaving 7 bases between the germline ends. The CDR3 DNA reads TGCGCCAGCGGAGGGAAGACCCAGTACTTC. Encoded protein: CASGGKTQYF.

This clonotype was detected a few times. The rearrangement links TRBV6-1 to TRBJ2-3; 10 bases are a match to TRBD1. The CDR3 covers 16 residues. The V segment lost 8 bases and the J segment 6 bases; nucleotides outside the gene matches: 14. The germline V gene has CDR1 MNHNS and CDR2 SASEGT. The chain's CDR3 is CASREAGTGVRDTQYF. The CDR3 coding sequence is TGTGCCAGCCGCGAAGCGGGGACAGGGGTCAGGGATACGCAGTATTTT.

In this sample, this clonotype is medium-sized. This chain uses TRBV27 with TRBJ2-1; D is undetermined. Germline assignment: CDR1 MNHEY and CDR2 SMNVEV (reference sequence). Trimming left V 2 bases short and J 7 bases short, with 6 bases between. This CDR3 contains 12 residues. The CDR3 protein is CASSLIGNEQFF. DNA for the CDR3: TGTGCCAGCAGTTTAATAGGGAATGAGCAGTTCTTC.

This clonotype was detected a few times. The V call is TRBV7-8, the J call TRBJ2-3; 7 bases line up with TRBD2. Germline V lookup: CDR1 SGHVS, CDR2 FQNEAQ. Trimming took 5 bases from V and 3 from J; bases not matched to a gene: 17. The CDR3 contains 18 residues. The CDR3 is CASSKAGWAGRGTDTQYF. The CDR3 DNA follows: TGTGCCAGCAGCAAAGCGGGGTGGGCAGGACGGGGTACAGATACGCAGTATTTT.

The chain is built from TRBV30 and TRBJ1-1, with 7 bases fitting TRBD1. Germline CDR1 and CDR2: GTSNPN and SVGIG (reference sequence). The CDR3 contains 10 residues. The CDR3 coding sequence is TGTGCGCTCAGGGGGACTGAAGCTTTCTTT. It translates to CALRGTEAFF. The full variable domain, in which reference TRBV30 and TRBJ1-1 provide the parts outside the CDR3, is SQTIHQWPATLVQPVGSPLSLECTVEGTSNPNLYWYRQAAGRGLQLLFYSVGIGQISSEVPQNLSASRPQDRQFILSSKKLLLSDSGFYLCALRGTEAFFGQGTRLTVV.